This is a list of T cell receptor beta chains from one sample in a study of cytomegalovirus exposure and HLA in healthy donors. The method was immunoSEQ multiplex PCR; TCRdb's version includes in-frame clones alone and lacks a portion of them. The sample includes 100,000 to 150,000 clones, 81% of them seen just once. Sequenced sample: PBMCs. These receptors all stem from a man aged 18 to 30 in good health and CMV-seronegative. Each CDR3 is given with its conserved first and last residue. Each record gives: CDR3 protein, V gene, J gene, CDR3 length.

CASSTKTGKSYGYTF	TRBV19	TRBJ1-2	15
CASSSGQMLMNTEAFF	TRBV11-2	TRBJ1-1	16
CASSKNRAGNYGYTF	TRBV6-5	TRBJ1-2	15
CASMRGSGANVLTF	TRBV2	TRBJ2-6	14
CASSVGLAGSSYNEQFF	TRBV4-2	TRBJ2-1	17
CSVELPRSSYEQYF	TRBV29-1	TRBJ2-7	14
CASSLPVGERDNMNAEAFF	TRBV4-1	TRBJ1-1	19
CSVGDTGDKTEAFF	TRBV29-1	TRBJ1-1	14
CASGGPLMNTEAFF	TRBV12-5	TRBJ1-1	14
CAIRRTGDNQPQHF	TRBV10-3	TRBJ1-5	14
CASSLVSNEQFF	TRBV11-2	TRBJ2-1	12
CASSFDAGEQYF	TRBV5-4	TRBJ2-7	12
CASSVGPGGLGAFF	TRBV9	TRBJ1-1	14
CASSVGWAGDQPQHF	TRBV9	TRBJ1-5	15
CASSYLSVEQYF	TRBV6-6	TRBJ2-7	12
CASNRAEMNTEAFF	TRBV5-1	TRBJ1-1	14
CATSRRGGTSTDTQYF	TRBV15	TRBJ2-3	16
CASSSRDSGEPYEQYF	TRBV7-6	TRBJ2-7	16